These T cell receptor beta chains were read from a single sample in a study of shared clonotypes between healthy human individuals. Sequencing used immunoSEQ multiplex PCR; TCRdb keeps in-frame clones, though not all of them. Found here are about half a million clones, approximately 71% of them singletons; the top ten hold about 12%. Source material: PBMCs. Every receptor here comes from a woman aged 40 to 50 in good health. Some clones in this sample may be carry-over from other donors' samples. Both conserved end residues are part of each CDR3. The D gene is left open where the match is weak. Only some rows state a clone size, as once, few, many or a class for expanded clones.

j_gene: TRBJ2-7; v_gene: TRBV29-1; d_gene: TRBD2; abundance: NA; CDR3nt: TGCAGCGTTGTCCTAGCGGGACGGTACGAGCAGTACTTC; CDR3aa: CSVVLAGRYEQYF
j_gene: TRBJ1-1; v_gene: TRBV5-6; d_gene: NA; abundance: NA; CDR3nt: TGTGCCAGCAGCACATCGAGACGGCGAAACACTGAAGCTTTCTTT; CDR3aa: CASSTSRRRNTEAFF
j_gene: TRBJ1-5; v_gene: TRBV10-1; d_gene: NA; abundance: NA; CDR3nt: TGCGCCAGCAGGTTCAGGGTTGGGAATCAGCCCCAGCATTTT; CDR3aa: CASRFRVGNQPQHF
j_gene: TRBJ2-5; v_gene: TRBV4-1; d_gene: NA; abundance: NA; CDR3nt: TGCGCCAGCAGCCATCTACCTTCGGACTCTCGGGAGACCCAGTACTTC; CDR3aa: CASSHLPSDSRETQYF
j_gene: TRBJ1-4; v_gene: TRBV5-6; d_gene: NA; abundance: NA; CDR3nt: TGTGCCAGCAGCTTGGTCGGGGGGATAGGCGAAAAACTGTTTTTT; CDR3aa: CASSLVGGIGEKLFF
j_gene: TRBJ2-1; v_gene: TRBV10-3; d_gene: TRBD1; abundance: NA; CDR3nt: TGTGCCATCAGTGAGTGGGGACAGGGTTTATACAATGAGCAGTTCTTC; CDR3aa: CAISEWGQGLYNEQFF
j_gene: TRBJ2-7; v_gene: TRBV27; d_gene: NA; abundance: few; CDR3nt: TGTGCCAGCAGTATAACCGGGACACCAGGGGAGCAGTACTTC; CDR3aa: CASSITGTPGEQYF
j_gene: TRBJ2-5; v_gene: TRBV2; d_gene: NA; abundance: NA; CDR3nt: TGTGCCAGCATCCCTAGCATCGACACGACCCAGTACTTC; CDR3aa: CASIPSIDTTQYF
j_gene: TRBJ2-7; v_gene: TRBV6-5; d_gene: TRBD1; abundance: NA; CDR3nt: TGTGCCGTGTCGGGGGACAGGGGGCTAAACGAGCAGTACTTC; CDR3aa: CAVSGDRGLNEQYF
j_gene: TRBJ2-1; v_gene: TRBV6-4; d_gene: NA; abundance: once; CDR3nt: TGTGCCAGCAGTACGGGAGATCGTGATGAGCAGTTCTTC; CDR3aa: CASSTGDRDEQFF
j_gene: TRBJ1-1; v_gene: TRBV7-8; d_gene: NA; abundance: NA; CDR3nt: TGTGCCAGCAGCTTGGGGCGTACGAACACTGAAGCTTTCTTT; CDR3aa: CASSLGRTNTEAFF
j_gene: TRBJ1-3; v_gene: TRBV6-5; d_gene: NA; abundance: NA; CDR3nt: TGTGCCAGCAGTTACTCGAGGATCTTCTCTGGAAACACCATATATTTT; CDR3aa: CASSYSRIFSGNTIYF
j_gene: TRBJ2-7; v_gene: TRBV18; d_gene: NA; abundance: NA; CDR3nt: TGTGCCAGCTCCCCAATGGCGGTGTTGGGTTACGAGCAGTACTTC; CDR3aa: CASSPMAVLGYEQYF
j_gene: TRBJ2-7; v_gene: TRBV18; d_gene: NA; abundance: NA; CDR3nt: TGTGCCAGCTCACCGGGAGGACAGGCACGAGACGAGCAGTACTTC; CDR3aa: CASSPGGQARDEQYF
j_gene: TRBJ2-5; v_gene: TRBV10-3; d_gene: TRBD2; abundance: NA; CDR3nt: TGTGCCATCAGTGGGCTAGCGGGAGGTATGGAGACCCAGTACTTC; CDR3aa: CAISGLAGGMETQYF
j_gene: TRBJ2-7; v_gene: TRBV7-8; d_gene: TRBD2; abundance: NA; CDR3nt: TGTGCCAGCAGCTTAGTCCGGCTAGCGGGAGCCGAGCAGTACTTC; CDR3aa: CASSLVRLAGAEQYF
j_gene: TRBJ1-4; v_gene: TRBV29-1; d_gene: NA; abundance: NA; CDR3nt: TGCAGCGTTGGCGGTGACAGGCCTAATGAAAAACTGTTTTTT; CDR3aa: CSVGGDRPNEKLFF
j_gene: TRBJ2-2; v_gene: TRBV6-4; d_gene: TRBD1; abundance: few; CDR3nt: TGTGCCAGCAGTCCCGACAGGGGGCTGACCGGGGAGCTGTTTTTT; CDR3aa: CASSPDRGLTGELFF
j_gene: TRBJ1-2; v_gene: TRBV29-1; d_gene: NA; abundance: once; CDR3nt: TGCAGCGTTGAAGTGTCACCGGGATCCCCCTATGGCTACACCTTC; CDR3aa: CSVEVSPGSPYGYTF
j_gene: TRBJ1-2; v_gene: TRBV28; d_gene: NA; abundance: NA; CDR3nt: TGTGCCAGCAGTAAACCAAGCTATGGCTACACCTTC; CDR3aa: CASSKPSYGYTF
j_gene: TRBJ1-2; v_gene: TRBV29-1; d_gene: TRBD1; abundance: NA; CDR3nt: TGCAGCGTTGGGACAGGGGACTATGGCTACACCTTC; CDR3aa: CSVGTGDYGYTF
j_gene: TRBJ1-2; v_gene: TRBV9; d_gene: NA; abundance: NA; CDR3nt: TGTGCCAGCAGCGCAGGCGAGGGGAGCTACACCTTC; CDR3aa: CASSAGEGSYTF
j_gene: TRBJ2-7; v_gene: TRBV7-9; d_gene: NA; abundance: many; CDR3nt: TGTGCCAGCAGCTTAGCAGCGGAAAATTACGAGCAGTACTTC; CDR3aa: CASSLAAENYEQYF
j_gene: TRBJ2-5; v_gene: TRBV5-1; d_gene: NA; abundance: NA; CDR3nt: TGCGCCAGCAGCTCCGGGGACTCCCAACAAGAGACCCAGTACTTC; CDR3aa: CASSSGDSQQETQYF
j_gene: TRBJ2-4; v_gene: TRBV28; d_gene: NA; abundance: NA; CDR3nt: TGTGCCAGCAGTGTCCGACCCGGGGCCAAAAACATTCAGTACTTC; CDR3aa: CASSVRPGAKNIQYF
j_gene: TRBJ2-3; v_gene: TRBV10-2; d_gene: NA; abundance: few; CDR3nt: TGCGCCAGCTCACCGGGGCTTTTAACAGATACGCAGTATTTT; CDR3aa: CASSPGLLTDTQYF
j_gene: TRBJ2-5; v_gene: TRBV7-7; d_gene: NA; abundance: NA; CDR3nt: TGTGCCAGCAGCTTAGTCGGGTACCAAGAGACCCAGTACTTC; CDR3aa: CASSLVGYQETQYF
j_gene: TRBJ1-2; v_gene: TRBV2; d_gene: NA; abundance: NA; CDR3nt: TGTGCCAGCAGTGGGGTCAGGGGAAAAATTTATGGCTACACCTTC; CDR3aa: CASSGVRGKIYGYTF
j_gene: TRBJ2-7; v_gene: TRBV7-2; d_gene: NA; abundance: NA; CDR3nt: TGTGCCAGCAGCTTGAGGGACACGAACTACGAGCAGTACTTC; CDR3aa: CASSLRDTNYEQYF
j_gene: TRBJ1-1; v_gene: TRBV5-4; d_gene: NA; abundance: NA; CDR3nt: TGTGCCAGCAGCTTGGTTATGGCCCTAGGGACTGAAGCTTTCTTT; CDR3aa: CASSLVMALGTEAFF
j_gene: TRBJ2-2; v_gene: TRBV4-2; d_gene: NA; abundance: NA; CDR3nt: TGTGCCAGCAGCCCGTTAGGACGAACCACAGGTGGTGGCACCGGGGAGCTGTTTTTT; CDR3aa: CASSPLGRTTGGGTGELFF
j_gene: TRBJ2-6; v_gene: TRBV19; d_gene: TRBD1; abundance: few; CDR3nt: TGTGCCAGTAGTTTCACCTCAGGGGGCACTGGGGCCAACGTCCTGACTTTC; CDR3aa: CASSFTSGGTGANVLTF
j_gene: TRBJ2-2; v_gene: TRBV28; d_gene: TRBD1; abundance: NA; CDR3nt: TGTGCCAGCAGCCGGACAGGAACCACCGGGGAGCTGTTTTTT; CDR3aa: CASSRTGTTGELFF
j_gene: TRBJ2-7; v_gene: TRBV30; d_gene: NA; abundance: once; CDR3nt: TGTGCCTGGACTGGTGCCTCCTACTACGAGCAGTACTTC; CDR3aa: CAWTGASYYEQYF
j_gene: TRBJ1-1; v_gene: TRBV28; d_gene: NA; abundance: NA; CDR3nt: TGTGCCAGCACTCCCCGCCGGACTGAAGCTTTCTTT; CDR3aa: CASTPRRTEAFF
j_gene: TRBJ2-5; v_gene: TRBV19; d_gene: NA; abundance: few; CDR3nt: TGTGCCAGTAGTATCAGGCACACCACTCTTGGGGAGACCCAGTACTTC; CDR3aa: CASSIRHTTLGETQYF
j_gene: TRBJ1-1; v_gene: TRBV7-9; d_gene: TRBD1; abundance: NA; CDR3nt: TGTGCCAGCAGCGGCCGACAGGGGGCGGGAAGCACTGAAGCTTTCTTT; CDR3aa: CASSGRQGAGSTEAFF
j_gene: TRBJ2-3; v_gene: TRBV29-1; d_gene: TRBD2; abundance: NA; CDR3nt: TGCAGCGTTGAAGATCAGCTAGCGGGAGTAAGAGATACGCAGTATTTT; CDR3aa: CSVEDQLAGVRDTQYF
j_gene: TRBJ2-1; v_gene: TRBV5-1; d_gene: TRBD2; abundance: NA; CDR3nt: TGCGCCAGCAGCTTTTCCTCGGGACTAGAAGACAATGAGCAGTTCTTC; CDR3aa: CASSFSSGLEDNEQFF
j_gene: TRBJ1-5; v_gene: TRBV25-1; d_gene: NA; abundance: NA; CDR3nt: TGTGCCAGCAGTGAATTTGGTGGAGGCAATCAGCCCCAGCATTTT; CDR3aa: CASSEFGGGNQPQHF
j_gene: TRBJ2-1; v_gene: TRBV13; d_gene: TRBD2; abundance: NA; CDR3nt: TGTGCCAGCAGCTTAGTGGGAGGCGGGAGTGCCAATGAGCAGTTCTTC; CDR3aa: CASSLVGGGSANEQFF
j_gene: TRBJ2-7; v_gene: TRBV20-1; d_gene: NA; abundance: once; CDR3nt: TGCAGTGCTAGGGACGGCTTGGAGCAGTACTTC; CDR3aa: CSARDGLEQYF
j_gene: TRBJ2-7; v_gene: TRBV2; d_gene: NA; abundance: NA; CDR3nt: TGTGCCAGCCAGGAGGGCGACGAGCAGTACTTC; CDR3aa: CASQEGDEQYF
j_gene: TRBJ1-1; v_gene: TRBV5-1; d_gene: NA; abundance: NA; CDR3nt: TGCGCCACCAAACAGGACCCGAACACTGAAGCTTTCTTT; CDR3aa: CATKQDPNTEAFF
j_gene: TRBJ2-7; v_gene: TRBV18; d_gene: NA; abundance: NA; CDR3nt: TGTGCCAGCTCACCACTCCGGACAGCCTACGAGCAGTACTTC; CDR3aa: CASSPLRTAYEQYF
j_gene: TRBJ1-4; v_gene: TRBV30; d_gene: TRBD1; abundance: NA; CDR3nt: TGTGCCTGGAGTGTAGGACAGGGAACTAATGAAAAACTGTTTTTT; CDR3aa: CAWSVGQGTNEKLFF
j_gene: TRBJ2-1; v_gene: TRBV28; d_gene: NA; abundance: NA; CDR3nt: TGTGCCGGGCAATGGGCCCTATACAATGAGCAGTTCTTC; CDR3aa: CAGQWALYNEQFF
j_gene: TRBJ2-5; v_gene: TRBV5-4; d_gene: NA; abundance: NA; CDR3nt: TGTGCCAGCAGCTTGAGCAGAGCCCAAGAGACCCAGTACTTC; CDR3aa: CASSLSRAQETQYF
j_gene: TRBJ1-5; v_gene: TRBV10-3; d_gene: TRBD1; abundance: NA; CDR3nt: TGTGCCATCGGAGGGACCACAGGGGGAGGTCAGCCCCAGCATTTT; CDR3aa: CAIGGTTGGGQPQHF
j_gene: TRBJ2-3; v_gene: TRBV5-6; d_gene: TRBD2; abundance: NA; CDR3nt: TGTGCCAGCAGCTTGGGGACTAGCGTTGCGCAGTATTTT; CDR3aa: CASSLGTSVAQYF
j_gene: TRBJ2-7; v_gene: TRBV28; d_gene: NA; abundance: NA; CDR3nt: TGTGCCAGCACCTCTCACCAGGGAAGCGGAGACGAGCAGTACTTC; CDR3aa: CASTSHQGSGDEQYF
j_gene: TRBJ2-5; v_gene: TRBV27; d_gene: TRBD2; abundance: NA; CDR3nt: TGTGCCAGCAGGCTAGCGGGATTGGAGACCCAGTACTTC; CDR3aa: CASRLAGLETQYF
j_gene: TRBJ2-5; v_gene: TRBV13; d_gene: TRBD2; abundance: few; CDR3nt: TGTGCCAGCAGCCTCCGACTAGCGGGAATGGAGACCCAGTACTTC; CDR3aa: CASSLRLAGMETQYF
j_gene: TRBJ1-3; v_gene: TRBV6-1; d_gene: NA; abundance: NA; CDR3nt: TGTGCCACCCACAGCTCTGGAAACACCATATATTTT; CDR3aa: CATHSSGNTIYF
j_gene: TRBJ2-5; v_gene: TRBV5-1; d_gene: NA; abundance: NA; CDR3nt: TGCGCCAGCAGCCTCAGGGTAGAGGGGTACGAGACCCAGTACTTC; CDR3aa: CASSLRVEGYETQYF